This T cell receptor (beta chain) came from a study of cytomegalovirus exposure and HLA in healthy donors. Both 60 Vbeta primers and 13 Jbeta primers went into the PCR. Assay: immunoSEQ multiplex PCR; the TCRdb copy retains only in-frame clones and omits some. Of under 200,000 clones in the sample, around 75% were seen once. As to this clone: Its antigen remains unknown.

This CDR3 region has 15 residues. Trimming left V 1 base short and J 0 bases short, with 10 bases between. Germline V gene data show CDR1 as MGHDK and CDR2 as SYGVNS. Notes on the study in general: The study dropped some indistinguishable V segments, TRBV6-2 and TRBV6-3 among them.

Sequenced input: PBMCs. This chain connects TRBV25-1 to TRBJ2-7; D not resolved. The sequence was obtained from a woman aged 30 to 39 in good health and CMV-seronegative. The CDR3: CASSEFLESSYEQYF. The DNA of the CDR3 is TGTGCCAGCAGTGAATTCTTAGAAAGCTCCTACGAGCAGTACTTC.